This TCR beta chain was sequenced for a study of T-cell reconstitution after alpha-beta-depleted transplantation in children. This clonotype showed up just a few times. CDR1 is SGHNT and CDR2 is YENEEA in the germline V gene. The germline V and J ends were trimmed by 5 bases and 1 base, with 11 bases remaining between them. CDR3 size: 15 residues. Construction of the TCRbeta library involved unique molecular identifiers. TCRdb re-called the PCR reads through MiXCR, storing one row per CDR3 protein. The sample has roughly 350,000 distinct CDR3 sequences; roughly 15% are singletons. The sequence came from a male patient under 10 years old who had a stem cell transplant for acute lymphoblastic leukemia, so the T cells may come from the graft donor. V and J are TRBV11-3 and TRBJ2-2; maybe TRBD2 (5 bases). This specimen consisted of PBMCs, mostly from graft donor cells, obtained 360 days after TCRalphabeta/CD19-depleted stem cell transplant. The CDR3 sequence is CASSQRAGNTGELFF. CDR3 coding DNA: TGTGCCAGCAGCCAAAGGGCGGGGAACACCGGGGAGCTGTTTTTT.